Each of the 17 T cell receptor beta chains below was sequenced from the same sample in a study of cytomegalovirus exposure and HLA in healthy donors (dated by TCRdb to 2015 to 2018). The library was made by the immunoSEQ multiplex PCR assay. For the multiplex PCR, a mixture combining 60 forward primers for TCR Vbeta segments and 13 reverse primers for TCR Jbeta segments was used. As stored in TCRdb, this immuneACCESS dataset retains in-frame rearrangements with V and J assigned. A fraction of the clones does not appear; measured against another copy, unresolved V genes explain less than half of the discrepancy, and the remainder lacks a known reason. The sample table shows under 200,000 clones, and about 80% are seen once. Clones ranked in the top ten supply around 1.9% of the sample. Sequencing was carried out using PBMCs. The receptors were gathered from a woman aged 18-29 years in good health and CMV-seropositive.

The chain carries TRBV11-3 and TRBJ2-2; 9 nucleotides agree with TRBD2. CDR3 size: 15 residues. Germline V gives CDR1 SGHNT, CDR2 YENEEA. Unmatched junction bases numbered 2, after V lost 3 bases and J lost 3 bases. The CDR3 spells CASSFSGGDTGELFF. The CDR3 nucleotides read TGTGCCAGCAGCTTTAGCGGGGGAGACACCGGGGAGCTGTTTTTT.

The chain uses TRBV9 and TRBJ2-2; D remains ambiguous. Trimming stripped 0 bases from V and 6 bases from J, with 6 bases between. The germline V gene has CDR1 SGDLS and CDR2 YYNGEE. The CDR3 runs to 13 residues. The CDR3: CASSVVPAGELFF. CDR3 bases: TGTGCCAGCAGCGTAGTCCCAGCCGGGGAGCTGTTTTTT.

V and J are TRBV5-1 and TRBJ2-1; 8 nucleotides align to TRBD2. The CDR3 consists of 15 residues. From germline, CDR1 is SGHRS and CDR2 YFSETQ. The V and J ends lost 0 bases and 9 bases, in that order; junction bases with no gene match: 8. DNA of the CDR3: TGCGCCAGCAGCTTGGGACTTGGCGGGGGGAGTGAGCAGTTCTTC. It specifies CASSLGLGGGSEQFF.

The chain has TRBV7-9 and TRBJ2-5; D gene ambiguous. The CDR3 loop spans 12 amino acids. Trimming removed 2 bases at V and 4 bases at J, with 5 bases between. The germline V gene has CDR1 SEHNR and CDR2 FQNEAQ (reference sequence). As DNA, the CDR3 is TGTGCCAGCAGCTTACTGAGAGAGACCCAGTACTTC. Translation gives CASSLLRETQYF. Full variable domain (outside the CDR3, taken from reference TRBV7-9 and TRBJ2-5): DTGVSQNPRHKITKRGQNVTFRCDPISEHNRLYWYRQTLGQGPEFLTYFQNEAQLEKSRLLSDRFSAERPKGSFSTLEIQRTEQGDSAMYLCASSLLRETQYFGPGTRLLVL.

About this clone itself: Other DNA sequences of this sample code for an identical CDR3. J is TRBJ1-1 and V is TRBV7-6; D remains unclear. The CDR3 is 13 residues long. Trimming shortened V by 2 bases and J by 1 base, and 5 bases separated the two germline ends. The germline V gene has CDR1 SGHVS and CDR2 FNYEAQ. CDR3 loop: CASSLSGNTEAFF. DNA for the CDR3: TGTGCCAGCAGCTTATCGGGGAACACTGAAGCTTTCTTT.

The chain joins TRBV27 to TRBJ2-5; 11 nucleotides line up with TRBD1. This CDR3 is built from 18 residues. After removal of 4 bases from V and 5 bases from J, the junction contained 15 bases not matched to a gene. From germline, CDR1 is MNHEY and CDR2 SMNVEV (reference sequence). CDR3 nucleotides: TGTGCCAGCAGTTCCTTTTGGCCGGGACAGGGGGAAGTGGAGACCCAGTACTTC. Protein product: CASSSFWPGQGEVETQYF.

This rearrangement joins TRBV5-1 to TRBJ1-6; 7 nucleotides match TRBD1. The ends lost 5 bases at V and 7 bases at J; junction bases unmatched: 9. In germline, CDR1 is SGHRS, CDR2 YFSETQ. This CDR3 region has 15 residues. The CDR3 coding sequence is TGCGCCAGCAGTTCGGGCCCGGGACAGAATTCACCCCTCCACTTT. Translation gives CASSSGPGQNSPLHF.

CDR3 nucleotide sequence: TGTGCCAGCACCCAGGGAGGAAACACCATATATTTT. Residues: CASTQGGNTIYF. This sequence joins TRBV6-6 and TRBJ1-3, with a weak D call TRBD1 (5 bases). The CDR3 spans 12 residues. V was pared by 7 bases and J by 4 bases, with 8 bases between. CDR1 and CDR2 from the germline V gene are MNHNY and SVGAGI (reference sequence).

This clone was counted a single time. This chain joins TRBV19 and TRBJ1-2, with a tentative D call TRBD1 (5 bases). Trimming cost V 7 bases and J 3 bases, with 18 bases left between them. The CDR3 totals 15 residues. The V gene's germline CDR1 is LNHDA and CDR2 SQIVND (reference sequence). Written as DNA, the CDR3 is TGTGCCAGTAAAATGGTAGCAGGGCGTTACTATGGCTACACCTTC. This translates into CASKMVAGRYYGYTF.

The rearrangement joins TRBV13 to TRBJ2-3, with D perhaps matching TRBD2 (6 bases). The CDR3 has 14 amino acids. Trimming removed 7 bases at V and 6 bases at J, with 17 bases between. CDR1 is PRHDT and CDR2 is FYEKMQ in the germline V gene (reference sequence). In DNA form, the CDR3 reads TGTGCCAGCAAGGAGAGGGGCGGGGATGATACGCAGTATTTT. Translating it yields CASKERGGDDTQYF. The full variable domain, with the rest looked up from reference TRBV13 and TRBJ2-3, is AAGVIQSPRHLIKEKRETATLKCYPIPRHDTVYWYQQGPGQDPQFLISFYEKMQSDKGSIPDRFSAQQFSDYHSELNMSSLELGDSALYFCASKERGGDDTQYFGPGTRLTVL.

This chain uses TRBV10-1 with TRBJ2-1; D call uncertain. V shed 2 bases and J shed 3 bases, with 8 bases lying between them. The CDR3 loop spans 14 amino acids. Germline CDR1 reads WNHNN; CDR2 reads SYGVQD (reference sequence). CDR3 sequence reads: CASSETPGYNEQFF. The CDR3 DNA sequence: TGCGCCAGCAGTGAGACCCCAGGCTACAATGAGCAGTTCTTC.

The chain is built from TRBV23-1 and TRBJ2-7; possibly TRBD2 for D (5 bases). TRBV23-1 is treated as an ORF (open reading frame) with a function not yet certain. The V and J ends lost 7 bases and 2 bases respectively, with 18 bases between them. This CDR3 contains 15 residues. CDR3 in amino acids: CASTFRGKGPYEQYV. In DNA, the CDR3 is TGCGCCAGCACTTTCCGAGGGAAGGGCCCCTACGAGCAGTACGTC.

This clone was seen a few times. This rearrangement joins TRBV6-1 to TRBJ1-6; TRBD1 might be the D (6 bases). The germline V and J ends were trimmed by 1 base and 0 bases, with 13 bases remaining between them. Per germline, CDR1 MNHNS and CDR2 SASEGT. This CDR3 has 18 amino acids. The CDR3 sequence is CASSEGTAISSYNSPLHF. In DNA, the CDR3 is TGTGCCAGCAGTGAAGGGACAGCAATTTCCTCCTATAATTCACCCCTCCACTTT.

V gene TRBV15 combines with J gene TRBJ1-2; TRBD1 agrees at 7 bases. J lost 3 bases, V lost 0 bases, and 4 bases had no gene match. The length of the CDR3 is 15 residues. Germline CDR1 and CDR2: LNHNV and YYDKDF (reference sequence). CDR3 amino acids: CATSRDRTGDYGYTF. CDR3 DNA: TGTGCCACCAGCAGAGATCGGACAGGCGACTATGGCTACACCTTC.

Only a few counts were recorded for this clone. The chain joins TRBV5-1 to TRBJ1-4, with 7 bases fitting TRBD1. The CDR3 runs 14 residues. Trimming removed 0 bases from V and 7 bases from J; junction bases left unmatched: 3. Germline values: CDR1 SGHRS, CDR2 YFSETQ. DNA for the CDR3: TGCGCCAGCAGCTTGGTGACAGGGAGTGAAAAACTGTTTTTT. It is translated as CASSLVTGSEKLFF.

The CDR3 DNA sequence: TGTGCCAGCAGTTTTGCAGGGGGCGAGCAGTACTTC. This sequence encodes CASSFAGGEQYF. The chain has TRBV27 and TRBJ2-7; 7 bases map to TRBD1. Germline CDR1 reads MNHEY; CDR2 reads SMNVEV (reference sequence). V was pared by 3 bases and J by 6 bases, with 2 bases of the junction left unmatched. This CDR3 comprises 12 residues.

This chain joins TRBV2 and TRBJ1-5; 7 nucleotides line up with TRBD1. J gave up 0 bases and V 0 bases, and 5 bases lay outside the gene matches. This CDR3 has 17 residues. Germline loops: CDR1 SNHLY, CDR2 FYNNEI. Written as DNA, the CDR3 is TGTGCCAGCAGTGAAGCGGGGACAGCCCGTAGCAATCAGCCCCAGCATTTT. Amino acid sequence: CASSEAGTARSNQPQHF.